A selection of T cell receptor beta chains follows, all from one sample in a study of T cell responses to AZD1222 COVID-19 vaccine. Generated by immunoSEQ multiplex PCR, the TCRdb table keeps only in-frame clones and is missing some. Of roughly 180,000 clones detected, 88% appear once; the ten largest clones hold less than 0.55%. Sequenced here: peripheral blood, sampled on day 0 of AZD1222 vaccination. The receptors were gathered from an adult in good health. Both conserved end residues are part of each CDR3. The order of the fields is CDR3 DNA, CDR3 protein, clone size, J gene, D gene, CDR3 length, V gene. D genes are given only for firm matches. Clone size is given for some rows only: seen once, a few or many times, or a class if the clone is expanded.

TGTGCCAGCAGCCAGACCGAGGATACGCAGTATTTT,CASSQTEDTQYF,NA,TRBJ2-3,NA,12,TRBV5-4
TGTGCCAGCAGCTTAGGGGTGGGTAGAATGAACACTGAAGCTTTCTTT,CASSLGVGRMNTEAFF,NA,TRBJ1-1,NA,16,TRBV13
TGCGCCAGCAGCCAAGATTTTGGGGCGGGCCTACCCTACGAGCAGTACTTC,CASSQDFGAGLPYEQYF,NA,TRBJ2-7,NA,17,TRBV4-1
TGTGCCAGCAGCCTGCGACAGGGGGGGTACACTGAAGCTTTCTTT,CASSLRQGGYTEAFF,NA,TRBJ1-1,TRBD1,15,TRBV16
TGTGCCAGTAGTCCGACCGGGGGCGGCAATCAGCCCCAGCATTTT,CASSPTGGGNQPQHF,NA,TRBJ1-5,NA,15,TRBV19
TGCAGCGTTGAAGTCCCCGACGGTACCTCCTACGAGCAGTACTTC,CSVEVPDGTSYEQYF,NA,TRBJ2-7,NA,15,TRBV29-1
TGCAGCGTCCGAACAGATACGCAGTATTTT,CSVRTDTQYF,NA,TRBJ2-3,NA,10,TRBV29-1
TGTGCCAGCAGCGTAGCTAGCGGGGGAAGGTCCGGGGAGCTGTTTTTT,CASSVASGGRSGELFF,few,TRBJ2-2,TRBD2,16,TRBV9
TGTGCCAGCAGCGTAGTGGGCGGGGGGGCCGACGAGCAGTACTTC,CASSVVGGGADEQYF,NA,TRBJ2-7,TRBD2,15,TRBV9
TGTGCCAGCAGCTCGAGGGGTCGGCGGGAGACCCAGTACTTC,CASSSRGRRETQYF,NA,TRBJ2-5,NA,14,TRBV7-9
TGTGCCAGCAGCTTGGGCGGACTAGCGGCGTACAATGAGCAGTTCTTC,CASSLGGLAAYNEQFF,NA,TRBJ2-1,TRBD2,16,TRBV5-4
TGTGCCAGCTCACCCGGGACAGATAATCAGCCCCAGCATTTT,CASSPGTDNQPQHF,NA,TRBJ1-5,TRBD1,14,TRBV18
TGCGCCAGCACCTCAACTAGCGGGAGAGGGGATACGCAGTATTTT,CASTSTSGRGDTQYF,NA,TRBJ2-3,TRBD2,15,TRBV5-1
TGTGCCAGTAGTCCAAGACAGGGGAATAGCAATCAGCCCCAGCATTTT,CASSPRQGNSNQPQHF,NA,TRBJ1-5,TRBD1,16,TRBV19
TGCGCCAGCAGCTTTACAGGGGCGGACACTGAAGCTTTCTTT,CASSFTGADTEAFF,once,TRBJ1-1,TRBD1,14,TRBV5-1
TGTGCCAGTAGCCAAAAATACCAAGAGACCCAGTACTTC,CASSQKYQETQYF,NA,TRBJ2-5,NA,13,TRBV19
TGCGCCAGCAGCTTCGGGACAGCCGCGGAGCAAGAGACCCAGTACTTC,CASSFGTAAEQETQYF,NA,TRBJ2-5,TRBD1,16,TRBV5-1
TGCGCCAGCAGCTTGGACGGTATGAACACTGAAGCTTTCTTT,CASSLDGMNTEAFF,NA,TRBJ1-1,NA,14,TRBV5-1
TGTGCCAGCAGTCCAGGGACAGGGGTTGGGGAAAAACTGTTTTTT,CASSPGTGVGEKLFF,NA,TRBJ1-4,TRBD1,15,TRBV6-6
TGTGCCTGGAGGGCGCCGACAGGGAGCACTGAAGCTTTCTTT,CAWRAPTGSTEAFF,NA,TRBJ1-1,TRBD1,14,TRBV30
TGTGCCAGCAGCACCGGGGTTTCGATGGGCGAGCAGTACTTC,CASSTGVSMGEQYF,NA,TRBJ2-7,NA,14,TRBV28
TGTGCCAGCAGTTCCCCCCAGGGCCTCACCGGGGAGCTGTTTTTT,CASSSPQGLTGELFF,NA,TRBJ2-2,NA,15,TRBV27
TGTGCCAGCAGCCAAGGGCAGGGGTTAGACATTCAGTACTTC,CASSQGQGLDIQYF,NA,TRBJ2-4,NA,14,TRBV14